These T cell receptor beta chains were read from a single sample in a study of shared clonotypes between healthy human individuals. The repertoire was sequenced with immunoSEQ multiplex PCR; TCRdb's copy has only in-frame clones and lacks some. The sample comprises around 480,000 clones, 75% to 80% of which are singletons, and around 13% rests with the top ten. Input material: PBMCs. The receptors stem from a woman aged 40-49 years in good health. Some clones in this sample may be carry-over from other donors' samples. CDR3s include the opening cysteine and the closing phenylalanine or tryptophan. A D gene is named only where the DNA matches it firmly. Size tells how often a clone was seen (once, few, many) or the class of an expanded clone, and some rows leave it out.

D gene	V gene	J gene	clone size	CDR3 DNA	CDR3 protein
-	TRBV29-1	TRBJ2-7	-	TGCAGCGTTGAGGGGCGGGACGCCTACGAGCAGTACTTC	CSVEGRDAYEQYF
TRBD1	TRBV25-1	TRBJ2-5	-	TGTGCCAGCAGGCAAACAGGGGTTGAGACCCAGTACTTC	CASRQTGVETQYF
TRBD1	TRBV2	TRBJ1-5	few	TGTGCCAGCAGGGACAGGGTTAGTCAGCCCCAGCATTTT	CASRDRVSQPQHF
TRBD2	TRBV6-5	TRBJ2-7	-	TGTGCCAGCCAGCGGGGCTGGCAGCAGTACTTC	CASQRGWQQYF
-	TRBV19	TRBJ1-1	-	TGTGCCAGTAGTATAGAAGGCAGAGAAGCTTTCTTT	CASSIEGREAFF
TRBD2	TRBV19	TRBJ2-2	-	TGTGCCAGTACCAAGCGGGGGGACCTGAACACCGGGGAGCTGTTTTTT	CASTKRGDLNTGELFF
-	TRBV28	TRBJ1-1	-	TGTGCCAGCAGTGCCGGGACCCGATGGACTGAAGCTTTCTTT	CASSAGTRWTEAFF
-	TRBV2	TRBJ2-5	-	TGTGCCAGCAGTGAAGGGCCCCAGTACTTC	CASSEGPQYF
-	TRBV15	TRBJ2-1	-	TGTGCCACCACTAAATCCTTCGACAATGAGCAGTTCTTC	CATTKSFDNEQFF
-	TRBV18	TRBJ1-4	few	TGTGCCAGCTCACCGCCCTTCGACAGAAATGAAAAACTGTTTTTT	CASSPPFDRNEKLFF
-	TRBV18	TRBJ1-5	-	TGTGCCAGCTCACTCTCGGACACGAATCAGCCCCAGCATTTT	CASSLSDTNQPQHF
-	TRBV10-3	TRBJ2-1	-	TGTGCCATCAGTGAGACCCAGGTTTTCTACAATGAGCAGTTCTTC	CAISETQVFYNEQFF
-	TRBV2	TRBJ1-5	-	TGTGCCAGCAGTGGGGTCCTGAGAGATCAGCCCCAGCATTTT	CASSGVLRDQPQHF
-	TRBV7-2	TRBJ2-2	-	TGTGCCAGCAGCTTAGCGCGGCGCGGGGAGCTGTTTTTT	CASSLARRGELFF
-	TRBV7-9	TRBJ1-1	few	TGTGCCAGCAGCCAACGGGGGGTGGGTCAAGCTTTCTTT	CASSQRGVGQAFF
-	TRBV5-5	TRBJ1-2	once	TGTGCCAGCAGCTTGGGGGGAGGTGAGAGCTACACCTTC	CASSLGGGESYTF
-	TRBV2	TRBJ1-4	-	TGTGCCAGCAGTGAACAGGGAGGATACGAAAAACTGTTTTTT	CASSEQGGYEKLFF
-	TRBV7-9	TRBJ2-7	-	TGTGCCAGCAGCTTAGAAGGCAGGGGACACGAGCAGTACTTC	CASSLEGRGHEQYF
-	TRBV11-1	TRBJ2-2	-	TGTGCCAGCAGCTTATTGGGGTCGGGGGAGATCACCGGGGAGCTGTTTTTT	CASSLLGSGEITGELFF
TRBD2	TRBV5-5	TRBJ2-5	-	TGTGCCAGCAGCTTTCAGCGGGAGCTGCGCGCAGAGACCCAGTACTTC	CASSFQRELRAETQYF
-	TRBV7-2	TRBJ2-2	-	TGTGCCAGCAGCCCCTCGTCGGGCACCGGGGAGCTGTTTTTT	CASSPSSGTGELFF
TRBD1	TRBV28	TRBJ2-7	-	TGTGCCAGCAGTCATCAAGGACAGGGGGTCTACGAGCAGTACTTC	CASSHQGQGVYEQYF
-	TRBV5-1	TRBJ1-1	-	TGCGCCAGCAGCTCCGGGACTCGGAACACTGAAGCTTTCTTT	CASSSGTRNTEAFF
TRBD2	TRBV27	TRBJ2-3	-	TGTGCCAGCAGTTTAGCGGGAGGGCCCCTAGATACGCAGTATTTT	CASSLAGGPLDTQYF
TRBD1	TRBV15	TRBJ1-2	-	TGTGCCACCAGCAGGGACGGGACAGGGCATGGCTACACCTTC	CATSRDGTGHGYTF
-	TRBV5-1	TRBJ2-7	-	TGCGCCAGCAGCTTGACGGGCTTTACCTACGAGCAGTACTTC	CASSLTGFTYEQYF
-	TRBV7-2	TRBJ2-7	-	TGTGCCAGCAGCTTAGGGTCTGGGACGGGGGAGCAGTACTTC	CASSLGSGTGEQYF
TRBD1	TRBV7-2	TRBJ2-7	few	TGTGCCAGCAGCGCGATCAGGGGGTCCTACGAGCAGTACTTC	CASSAIRGSYEQYF
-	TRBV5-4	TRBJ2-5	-	TGTGCCAGCAGCTTGGGGGGTGCCCAAGAGACCCAGTACTTC	CASSLGGAQETQYF
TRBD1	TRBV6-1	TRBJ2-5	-	TGTGCCAGCAGTGAGTGGGACAGGCAGGAGACCCAGTACTTC	CASSEWDRQETQYF
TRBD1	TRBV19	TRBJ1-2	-	TGTGCCAGTAGTAACAACAACAGGGGAGGCTATGGCTACACCTTC	CASSNNNRGGYGYTF
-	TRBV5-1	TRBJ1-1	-	TGCGCCAGCAGCTTGGGGTCGTTGGGGCGCAAGGACACTGAAGCTTTCTTT	CASSLGSLGRKDTEAFF
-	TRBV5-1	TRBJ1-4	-	TGCGCCAGCAGCTTATTACGGGCAGGGCAAAATGAAAAACTGTTTTTT	CASSLLRAGQNEKLFF
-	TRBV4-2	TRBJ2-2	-	TGTGCCAGCAGCCAAGATCGGAGGAGGGCCCACACCGGGGAGCTGTTTTTT	CASSQDRRRAHTGELFF
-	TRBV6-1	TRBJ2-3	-	TGTGCCAGCAGTGGCCCAGGGGGCACAGATACGCAGTATTTT	CASSGPGGTDTQYF
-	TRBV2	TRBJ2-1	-	TGTGCCAGCATTGGGACCAGGAGGGATGAGCAGTTCTTC	CASIGTRRDEQFF
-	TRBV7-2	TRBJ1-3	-	TGTGCCAGCAGCTTAGGAGGGCCAGACTCTGGAAACACCATATATTTT	CASSLGGPDSGNTIYF
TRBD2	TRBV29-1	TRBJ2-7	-	TGCAGCGCTAGGACTAGCGGAGTCTACGAGCAGTACTTC	CSARTSGVYEQYF
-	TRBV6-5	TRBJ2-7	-	TGTGCCAGCAGCCGGACTGGCTACGAGCAGTACTTC	CASSRTGYEQYF
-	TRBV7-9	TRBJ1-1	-	TGTGCCAGCAGCCCTACAAGGGGCACTGAAGCTTTCTTT	CASSPTRGTEAFF
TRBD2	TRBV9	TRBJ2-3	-	TGTGCCAGCAGCGTAGGACCATCGGGGCTAGGGCGGGAGGGCCAGCGCACGCAGTATTTT	CASSVGPSGLGREGQRTQYF
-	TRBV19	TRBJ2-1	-	TGTGCCAGTAGTTCCAGACGGAAGATAGACAATGAGCAGTTCTTC	CASSSRRKIDNEQFF
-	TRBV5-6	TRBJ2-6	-	TGTGCCAGCAGCCCGCGGACTCAGGGATTAGCTGGGGCCAACGTCCTGACTTTC	CASSPRTQGLAGANVLTF
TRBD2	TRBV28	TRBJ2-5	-	TGTGCCAGCAGGGGCGGGAGTTCCGAAGAGACCCAGTACTTC	CASRGGSSEETQYF
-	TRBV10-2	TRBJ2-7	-	TGCGCCAGCAGTGAGTCGACTATCGAGCAGTACTTC	CASSESTIEQYF
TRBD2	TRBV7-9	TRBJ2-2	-	TGTGCCAGCAGCCGCGGGGGACTAGCGGGAGGGCCCTACACCGGGGAGCTGTTTTTT	CASSRGGLAGGPYTGELFF
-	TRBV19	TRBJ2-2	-	TGTGCCAGTAGTACCTGGAACGGGGAGCTGTTTTTT	CASSTWNGELFF
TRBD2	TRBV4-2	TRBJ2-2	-	TGTGCCAGCAGCCAAGGGCTACTAGCGGGAGGGCCCGAGGAGCTGTTTTTT	CASSQGLLAGGPEELFF
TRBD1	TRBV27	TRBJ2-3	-	TGTGCCAGCAGGGATAGAGGGGGCTTCGCTACAGATACGCAGTATTTT	CASRDRGGFATDTQYF
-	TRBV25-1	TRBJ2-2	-	TGTGCCAGCGCAGGTGGGGAGCTGTTTTTT	CASAGGELFF
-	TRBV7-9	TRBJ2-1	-	TGTGCCAGCAGCTTAGTCGGCTCCGGGAATCGGCCGCAGTTCTTC	CASSLVGSGNRPQFF
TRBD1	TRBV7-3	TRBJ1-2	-	TGTGCCAGCAGCATGGGACAGGCTAACTATGGCTACACCTTC	CASSMGQANYGYTF
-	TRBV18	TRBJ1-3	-	TGTGCCAGCTCACCTCCGCCGTATTGGGCGAGTGGAAACACCATATATTTT	CASSPPPYWASGNTIYF
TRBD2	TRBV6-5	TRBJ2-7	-	TGTGCCAGCAGGACGGGACTAGCGGGAGCCTACGAGCAGTACTTC	CASRTGLAGAYEQYF
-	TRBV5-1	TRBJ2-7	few	TGCGCCAGCAGCTTGGCCTCAGGGGGGGATTACTACGAGCAGTACTTC	CASSLASGGDYYEQYF